Below are 18 T cell receptor beta chains sequenced from a single sample in a study of control samples from healthy donors and cancer patients. Some clones are missing from TCRdb's copy, which holds only in-frame ones; the method was immunoSEQ multiplex PCR. The table shows just under 75,000 clones, with about 90% occurring only once. Material: blood. Source of these receptors: a woman aged 45-65 years in good health.

In nucleotides, the CDR3 is TGTGCCAGCAGTCACTATAATTCACCCCTCCACTTT. Protein product: CASSHYNSPLHF. This chain uses TRBV6-6 with TRBJ1-6; D remains ambiguous. In germline, CDR1 is MNHNY, CDR2 SVGAGI (reference sequence). The CDR3 runs to 12 residues. The V end was cut by 5 bases, the J end by 3 bases, with 2 bases between.

The chain links TRBV28 to TRBJ1-6; unclear D gene. The V gene's germline CDR1 is MDHEN and CDR2 SYDVKM. Trimming took 2 bases from V and 9 from J, leaving 11 bases between them. The CDR3 is 14 residues long. The CDR3, as DNA: TGTGCCAGCAGTTTAGCCGTGTTCGGTTCACCCCTCCACTTT. Protein product: CASSLAVFGSPLHF.

The chain joins TRBV28 to TRBJ1-1, with D unclear. V was clipped by 3 bases and J by 1 base, with 9 bases between them. The germline V gene has CDR1 MDHEN and CDR2 SYDVKM. The CDR3 contains 14 residues. CDR3 sequence: CASSLPRRNTEAFF. In DNA, the CDR3 is TGTGCCAGCAGTTTGCCCCGGAGGAACACTGAAGCTTTCTTT. Combining the CDR3 with reference TRBV28 and TRBJ1-1 gives the whole variable domain DVKVTQSSRYLVKRTGEKVFLECVQDMDHENMFWYRQDPGLGLRLIYFSYDVKMKEKGDIPEGYSVSREKKERFSLILESASTNQTSMYLCASSLPRRNTEAFFGQGTRLTVV.

The gene calls are TRBV2 and TRBJ2-1; 8 bases line up with TRBD1. Trimming removed 10 bases from V and 4 bases from J; junction bases left unmatched: 12. The CDR3 runs to 15 residues. Germline V gene sequence: CDR1 SNHLY, CDR2 FYNNEI. The CDR3 DNA reads TGTGCCACCACCCTACCGGGACAGGCATACAATGAGCAGTTCTTC. It translates to CATTLPGQAYNEQFF. The variable domain in full, completed from reference TRBV2 and TRBJ2-1, reads EPEVTQTPSHQVTQMGQEVILRCVPISNHLYFYWYRQILGQKVEFLVSFYNNEISEKSEIFDDQFSVERPDGSNFTLKIRSTKLEDSAMYFCATTLPGQAYNEQFFGPGTRLTVL.

In this sample, this clone turned up once. The same CDR3 can be traced to other DNA sequences in this sample. J is TRBJ2-5 and V is TRBV2; D is undetermined. Germline V gene data show CDR1 as SNHLY and CDR2 as FYNNEI. Between the trimmed V and J ends, which lost 1 base and 1 base, there was a span of 7 bases. The CDR3 totals 14 residues. In DNA, the CDR3 is TGTGCCAGCAGTGAAGGCTCTTCCCAAGAGACCCAGTACTTC. It codes for CASSEGSSQETQYF.

V usage is TRBV6-2 or TRBV6-3 and J usage is TRBJ2-7, with D possibly being TRBD2 (5 bases). Germline-derived CDR1 and CDR2 are MNHEY and SVGEGT. V was shortened by 4 bases and J by 3 bases, with 7 bases between the two germline ends. The CDR3 totals 12 residues. The CDR3 here is CASSWENYEQYF. The CDR3 nucleotides are TGTGCCAGCAGTTGGGAGAACTACGAGCAGTACTTC.

CDR3: CASGLVTAENTIYF. The CDR3, as DNA: TGTGCTAGTGGTTTGGTAACGGCGGAAAACACCATATATTTT. J is TRBJ1-3 and V is TRBV12-5; D not certain. Germline V gene lookup returns CDR1 LGHNT and CDR2 FRNRAP. This CDR3 has 14 residues. Between the trimmed V and J ends, which lost 0 bases and 6 bases, there was a span of 9 bases.

The chain is built from TRBV3-1 (or the pseudogene TRBV3-2) and TRBJ1-2; D remains unclear. The V and J ends lost 4 bases and 4 bases respectively, with 10 bases between them. CDR1 is LGHDT and CDR2 is YNNKEL in the germline V gene (reference sequence). This CDR3 spans 13 amino acids. The CDR3 region is CASSLSGAYGYTF. The CDR3 bases are TGTGCCAGCAGCCTCTCAGGTGCCTATGGCTACACCTTC.

For this clone: Other DNA sequences in this specimen translate into the identical CDR3. This chain joins TRBV5-1 and TRBJ1-5; 8 bases agree with TRBD1. This CDR3 comprises 15 residues. The V segment lost 1 base and the J segment 1 base; nucleotides outside the gene matches: 1. Germline V lookup: CDR1 SGHRS, CDR2 YFSETQ. Here the CDR3 reads CASSLTGGSNQPQHF. The CDR3 nucleotides read TGCGCCAGCAGCTTGACAGGGGGAAGCAATCAGCCCCAGCATTTT.

The CDR3 DNA sequence: TGTGCCAGCAGCCCCGGGACAGGGAGCTCCTACGAGCAGTACTTC. It translates to CASSPGTGSSYEQYF. The rearrangement joins TRBV6-5 to TRBJ2-7; 9 nucleotides match TRBD1. Germline V lookup: CDR1 MNHEY, CDR2 SVGAGI. The CDR3 contains 15 residues. The trim removed 6 bases at V and 0 bases at J, leaving 6 bases unmatched.

The V gene is TRBV6-5, the J gene TRBJ2-7, with TRBD1 matching over 8 bases. The CDR3 spans 13 residues. Germline values: CDR1 MNHEY, CDR2 SVGAGI. The junction had 6 bases not matched to a gene; V was cut back by 5 bases and J by 6 bases. The CDR3 coding sequence is TGTGCCAGCAGTACCGGACAGGGAGTCGAGCAGTACTTC. The encoded protein is CASSTGQGVEQYF.

V and J are TRBV4-1 and TRBJ2-2, with D unresolved. Germline CDR1 and CDR2: MGHRA and YSYEKL. The CDR3 has 15 amino acids. Between the trimmed V and J ends, which lost 0 bases and 5 bases, there was a span of 10 bases. The CDR3 sequence: CASSQDNARTGELFF. The CDR3 region has the DNA TGCGCCAGCAGCCAAGATAACGCCAGAACCGGGGAGCTGTTTTTT.

This clone has just one count. The V and J genes are TRBV28 and TRBJ2-2; D gene ambiguous. The V end lost 3 bases, the J end lost 6 bases, and 11 bases lay between the germline ends. CDR3 length: 14 residues. Germline CDR1 MDHEN, CDR2 SYDVKM. The CDR3 region has the DNA TGTGCCAGCAGTTTGTCCAGAATCGCCGGGGAGCTGTTTTTT. Translated, it gives CASSLSRIAGELFF.

The chain employs TRBV5-5 and TRBJ2-7; TRBD1 matches 7 bases. The V segment lost 2 bases and the J segment 5 bases; nucleotides outside the gene matches: 10. The CDR3 totals 15 residues. In germline, CDR1 is SGHKS, CDR2 YYEKEE (reference sequence). CDR3 amino acids: CASSLQPTGLHEQYF. CDR3 in DNA: TGTGCCAGCAGCTTACAACCGACAGGGTTGCACGAGCAGTACTTC.

The chain recombines TRBV19 with TRBJ2-3; 7 bases agree with TRBD2. The germline gives CDR1 LNHDA, CDR2 SQIVND (reference sequence). J gave up 2 bases and V 3 bases, and 8 bases lay outside the gene matches. The CDR3 covers 16 residues. CDR3 DNA sequence: TGTGCCAGTAGTATGTCGGGAGGAGGTCACACAGATACGCAGTATTTT. Protein: CASSMSGGGHTDTQYF.

This clone has more than one count but fewer than ten. This chain joins TRBV6-5 and TRBJ1-2; D gene uncertain. There are 13 residues in the CDR3. Germline CDR1 reads MNHEY; CDR2 reads SVGAGI. Deletions cut 6 bases from V and 4 bases from J, with 12 bases between. The CDR3: CASSPETSYGYTF. The CDR3 coding sequence is TGTGCCAGCAGCCCCGAGACAAGCTATGGCTACACCTTC.

J is TRBJ2-7 and V is TRBV21-1; the DNA was not compared with TRBD2, the D call given in the table. TRBV21-1 is a pseudogene segment. The CDR3 is 17 residues long. The CDR3 nucleotides are TGTGCCAGCAGCAAAGTGAGGAAAAAGCAAGGAGTCTACGAGCAGTACTTC. It codes for CASSKVRKKQGVYEQYF.

The CDR3 DNA reads as TGTGCCAGCAGCCAAGATTATGGGGCTAGCGGGAGGGATGAGCAGTTCTTC. Its protein is CASSQDYGASGRDEQFF. This chain joins TRBV3-1 (or the pseudogene TRBV3-2) and TRBJ2-1; 12 nucleotides line up with TRBD2. Trimming took 0 bases from V and 8 from J; bases not matched to a gene: 8. The CDR3 consists of 17 residues. CDR1 and CDR2 (germline): LGHDT, YNNKEL (reference sequence).